This TCR beta chain was obtained from a study of T cells in Graves' hyperthyroidism and ophthalmopathy. This clonotype was counted at least ten times. RNA transcripts were the template for amplifying TCR beta CDR3 regions. TCR CDR3 regions were first amplified by RT-PCR with HTBI primers. A single record per CDR3 protein comes from TCRdb applying MiXCR to the multiplex PCR reads. Here the sample spans around 350,000 distinct CDR3 sequences, over 15% being singletons. Trimming took 2 bases from V and 3 from J, leaving 5 bases between them. Germline V gene data show CDR1 as LNHNV and CDR2 as YYDKDF (reference sequence). CDR3 size: 12 residues.

This TCR was sampled from a woman younger than 35 with Graves' hyperthyroidism. The sample consisted of blood. The chain couples TRBV15 to TRBJ2-7; D is unclear. For the CDR3, the DNA is TGTGCCACCAGCAGAAACAACTACGAGCAGTACTTC. Translation: CATSRNNYEQYF.